These 13 T cell receptor beta chains came from one sample sequenced in a study of cytomegalovirus exposure and HLA in healthy donors. Vbeta (60) and Jbeta (13) primers were used in the PCR. Assay used: immunoSEQ multiplex PCR; TCRdb lists only in-frame clones, some missing. Here the sample spans about 200,000 clones, roughly 80% being singletons. The sequenced sample was PBMCs. These receptor sequences come from a man aged 30-40 years in good health and CMV-seronegative.

The V gene is TRBV7-2, the J gene TRBJ2-1; D is perhaps TRBD2 (6 bases). Trimming pared 2 bases from V and 3 bases from J, leaving 8 bases between. The germline CDR1 and CDR2 sequences are SGHTA and FQGNSA. The length of the CDR3 is 14 residues. The DNA for the CDR3 is TGTGCCAGCAGCTTATGGGGGGACTACAATGAGCAGTTCTTC. Encoded protein: CASSLWGDYNEQFF.

This clone was picked up one time. The rearrangement links TRBV7-2 to TRBJ2-7; D may be TRBD2 (6 bases). V was cut by 5 bases and J by 3 bases, with 20 bases left in between. CDR3 length: 16 residues. Germline CDR1 and CDR2: SGHTA and FQGNSA. CDR3 in amino acids: CASSPAGRGKIYEQYF. The CDR3 DNA reads as TGTGCCAGCAGCCCCGCCGGGAGAGGGAAGATCTACGAGCAGTACTTC. The whole variable domain, filled in from reference TRBV7-2 and TRBJ2-7, reads GAGVSQSPSNKVTEKGKDVELRCDPISGHTALYWYRQSLGQGLEFLIYFQGNSAPDKSGLPSDRFSAERTGGSVSTLTIQRTQQEDSAVYLCASSPAGRGKIYEQYFGPGTRLTVT.

CDR3: CASSGAVYEQYF. CDR3 DNA sequence: TGTGCCAGCAGCGGAGCTGTATACGAGCAGTACTTC. The chain combines TRBV7-9 with TRBJ2-7; D ambiguous. The CDR3 spans 12 residues. Trimming removed 5 bases from V and 4 bases from J, with 9 bases in between. The germline CDR1 and CDR2 sequences are SEHNR and FQNEAQ (reference sequence).

V gene TRBV4-3 combines with J gene TRBJ1-2; tentative D call: TRBD1 (6 bases). The germline V gene encodes CDR1 LGHNA and CDR2 YSLEER. Deletions cut 4 bases from V and 4 bases from J, with 13 bases between. The CDR3 length is 14 residues. The CDR3 bases are TGCGCCAGCAGCCGAGATACAGGGCCCTATGGCTACACCTTC. Translation: CASSRDTGPYGYTF.

The rearrangement joins TRBV19 to TRBJ2-2, with 7 bases matching TRBD1. The CDR3 spans 14 residues. Trimming cost V 6 bases and J 2 bases; bases outside gene matches: 3. From germline, CDR1 is LNHDA and CDR2 SQIVND (reference sequence). The CDR3: CASRGTANTGELFF. DNA for the CDR3: TGTGCCAGTAGAGGGACAGCCAACACCGGGGAGCTGTTTTTT.

The CDR3 sequence is CASSLTSGTYEQYF. The CDR3 DNA is TGCGCCAGCAGCTTAACTAGCGGGACCTACGAGCAGTACTTC. This rearrangement joins TRBV5-1 to TRBJ2-7; 10 bases are shared with TRBD2. V lost 2 bases to trimming and J lost 2 bases; unmatched junction nucleotides: 1. The CDR3 loop spans 14 amino acids. CDR1 and CDR2 from the germline V gene are SGHRS and YFSETQ.

The rearrangement joins TRBV6-5 to TRBJ1-5; TRBD1 matches at 8 bases. CDR1 MNHEY and CDR2 SVGAGI come from the germline V gene. The junction had 3 bases not matched to a gene; V was cut back by 2 bases and J by 6 bases. The CDR3 spans 14 residues. CDR3 coding DNA: TGTGCCAGCAGTTACGACAGGGGCGGTCAGCCCCAGCATTTT. As protein: CASSYDRGGQPQHF.

The V and J genes are TRBV5-1 and TRBJ2-2; 12 bases match TRBD1. After removal of 4 bases from V and 0 bases from J, the junction contained 4 bases not matched to a gene. The CDR3 totals 17 residues. CDR1 SGHRS and CDR2 YFSETQ come from the germline V gene. The CDR3 loop reads CASSGGTGGANTGELFF. Here the CDR3 DNA reads TGCGCCAGCAGCGGGGGGACAGGGGGCGCGAACACCGGGGAGCTGTTTTTT.

The V call is TRBV28, the J call TRBJ1-5, with TRBD1 matching 7 bases. V trimming: 5 bases; J trimming: 9 bases; junction bases outside the gene matches: 7. The CDR3 is 13 residues long. CDR1 and CDR2 (germline): MDHEN, SYDVKM. The CDR3 nucleotides read TGTGCCAGCAGTCCCCCAGGGGGTTGGCCCCAGCATTTT. Its translation: CASSPPGGWPQHF.

The chain uses TRBV2 and TRBJ2-4; 9 nucleotides match TRBD2. Germline V gene lookup returns CDR1 SNHLY and CDR2 FYNNEI. The V segment lost 4 bases and the J segment 0 bases; nucleotides outside the gene matches: 13. This CDR3 is built from 19 residues. This chain's CDR3 is CASSGPMGAGGLAKNIQYF. As DNA, the CDR3 is TGTGCCAGCAGTGGTCCCATGGGAGCGGGGGGTCTAGCCAAAAACATTCAGTACTTC.

The chain links TRBV10-3 to TRBJ2-1, with 12 bases fitting TRBD1. V shed 8 bases and J 8 bases; nucleotides not matched to a gene: 4. This CDR3 contains 13 residues. Germline assignment: CDR1 ENHRY and CDR2 SYGVKD. CDR3 coding DNA: TGTGCCATCGGTGGGACAGGGGGCCATGAGCAGTTCTTC. Encoded protein: CAIGGTGGHEQFF.

This chain uses TRBV6-5 with TRBJ1-6, with 7 bases aligning to TRBD1. The trim removed 2 bases at V and 4 bases at J, leaving 2 bases unmatched. The CDR3 is 15 residues long. Germline V gene lookup returns CDR1 MNHEY and CDR2 SVGAGI. CDR3 protein: CASSYTTGYNSPLHF. As DNA, the CDR3 is TGTGCCAGCAGTTACACGACAGGGTATAATTCACCCCTCCACTTT.

The chain recombines TRBV5-1 with TRBJ2-7, with D tentatively TRBD1 (6 bases). Per germline, CDR1 SGHRS and CDR2 YFSETQ. There are 15 residues in the CDR3. V dropped 0 bases and J dropped 2 bases, with 12 bases sitting between them. Here the CDR3 reads CASSLGAGATYEQYF. The DNA of the CDR3 is TGCGCCAGCAGCTTGGGGGCAGGGGCCACCTACGAGCAGTACTTC.